This T cell receptor beta chain was retrieved from a study of T cell repertoires in cytomegalovirus infection. Broader study findings: In two of eight donors, the top clonotype was HLA-C-restricted CMV-specific.

V shed 0 bases and J 3 bases; nucleotides not matched to a gene: 8. The CDR3 has 17 residues. From germline, CDR1 is DFQATT and CDR2 SNEGSKA (reference sequence). Details on this clonotype: Its antigen is unknown.

TCRdb redid the calling of the reads with MiXCR, one entry per CDR3 protein. Of some 38,000 distinct CDR3 sequences listed, roughly 49% are singletons. Sequences were derived from CD8+ T cells from cultured PBMCs, sampled from culture after CMV antigen stimulation. The rearrangement links TRBV20-1 to TRBJ2-7; 13 bases line up with TRBD2. The receptor was isolated from a human donor in good health (CMV status not recorded). Some clones in this sample may be carry-over from other donors' samples. The CDR3 spells CSARDRTSGGRNYEQYF. In nucleotides, the CDR3 is TGCAGTGCTAGAGATCGGACTAGCGGGGGCCGAAACTACGAGCAGTACTTC.